One and the same sample provided the 29 T cell receptor beta chains below, sequenced in a study of blood T cell repertoires in COVID-19. Sequencing used immunoSEQ multiplex PCR; TCRdb keeps in-frame clones, though not all of them. Here the sample spans roughly 55,000 clones, approximately 90% being singletons. What was sequenced was peripheral blood. The receptors come from a human donor with active COVID-19. The donor label of this sample is uncertain.

CDR3: CASPLPQGHGYTF. The CDR3 nucleotides are TGTGCCAGCCCCTTACCCCAGGGCCATGGCTACACCTTC. The V gene is TRBV7-9, the J gene TRBJ1-2; perhaps TRBD1 as D (5 bases). CDR3 size: 13 residues. V dropped 8 bases and J dropped 6 bases, with 16 bases sitting between them. CDR1 SEHNR and CDR2 FQNEAQ come from the germline V gene (reference sequence).

The chain employs TRBV5-1 and TRBJ2-3, with a tentative D call TRBD2 (6 bases). V shed 5 bases and J shed 5 bases, with 9 bases lying between them. The CDR3 has 12 amino acids. CDR1 is SGHRS, CDR2 YFSETQ, per germline. The DNA for the CDR3 is TGCGCCAGCAGGGAGGGGAGAGATACGCAGTATTTT. It specifies CASREGRDTQYF.

V usage is TRBV5-6 and J usage is TRBJ2-5, with TRBD2 matching over 7 bases. V lost 3 bases, J lost 5 bases, and 16 bases stayed unmatched. Looked up from germline, CDR1 is SGHDT and CDR2 is YYEEEE. CDR3 length: 17 residues. The CDR3 coding sequence is TGTGCCAGCAGCTGGGGACCACTAGCGAGCGCCGGGGAGACCCAGTACTTC. This gives the protein CASSWGPLASAGETQYF. The whole variable domain, filled in from reference TRBV5-6 and TRBJ2-5, reads DAGVTQSPTHLIKTRGQQVTLRCSPKSGHDTVSWYQQALGQGPQFIFQYYEEEERQRGNFPDRFSGHQFPNYSSELNVNALLLGDSALYLCASSWGPLASAGETQYFGPGTRLLVL.

The chain links TRBV5-4 to TRBJ2-5; 11 bases fit TRBD1. The length of the CDR3 is 15 residues. Germline lookup yields CDR1 SGHNT and CDR2 YYREEE (reference sequence). V shed 0 bases, J shed 4 bases, and the junction held 2 bases outside the gene matches. The CDR3 loop is CASSLGTGGLETQYF. For the CDR3, the DNA is TGTGCCAGCAGCTTGGGGACAGGGGGCTTAGAGACCCAGTACTTC.

V gene TRBV29-1 combines with J gene TRBJ2-3; tentatively, D is TRBD1 (6 bases). This CDR3 is 18 amino acids long. CDR1 and CDR2 (germline): SQVTM, ANQGSEA. V shed 6 bases and J shed 5 bases, with 30 bases lying between them. The CDR3 bases are TGCAGCGTAGGGTGGGGCCCAGCCGGGACACACACACTAGATACGCAGTATTTT. Encoded protein: CSVGWGPAGTHTLDTQYF.

This clone has just one count. The chain combines TRBV19 with TRBJ2-5; 7 bases are shared with TRBD1. Per germline, CDR1 LNHDA and CDR2 SQIVND (reference sequence). Unmatched junction bases numbered 9, after V lost 5 bases and J lost 6 bases. The CDR3 runs 14 residues. CDR3 loop: CASSAPDRDKTQYF. In DNA form, the CDR3 reads TGTGCCAGTAGTGCGCCCGACAGGGATAAGACCCAGTACTTC.

The chain is built from TRBV7-3 and TRBJ2-1; 7 nucleotides line up with TRBD2. J gave up 7 bases and V 5 bases, and 11 bases lay outside the gene matches. CDR1 and CDR2 (germline): SGHTA, FQGTGA. This CDR3 region has 15 residues. CDR3 protein: CASSPSAGLNNEQFF. The CDR3 bases are TGTGCCAGCAGCCCTTCAGCGGGGTTAAATAATGAGCAGTTCTTC.

This clone is a singleton in its sample. The chain combines TRBV29-1 with TRBJ2-1; 10 bases are a match to TRBD1. Trimming took 4 bases from V and 4 from J; bases not matched to a gene: 4. CDR3 length: 14 amino acids. The germline V gene has CDR1 SQVTM and CDR2 ANQGSEA. This chain's CDR3 is CSVARTGGYNEQFF. The CDR3 region has the DNA TGCAGCGTTGCAAGGACAGGGGGGTACAATGAGCAGTTCTTC.

The chain couples TRBV7-2 to TRBJ1-2; D possibly corresponds to TRBD1 (6 bases). The CDR3 loop spans 14 amino acids. Germline V gene sequence: CDR1 SGHTA, CDR2 FQGNSA. Trimming cost V 5 bases and J 4 bases, with 14 bases left between them. The chain's CDR3 is CASSLPGTIYGYTF. CDR3 sequence (DNA): TGTGCCAGCAGCCTCCCCGGGACAATCTATGGCTACACCTTC.

The rearrangement uses TRBV7-3 and TRBJ2-1; a possible D gene is TRBD2 (6 bases). V was clipped by 4 bases and J by 9 bases, with 16 bases between them. The CDR3 has 14 amino acids. Germline V gene sequence: CDR1 SGHTA, CDR2 FQGTGA. DNA of the CDR3: TGTGCCAGCAGCTCGGGACTGTCTACAGGTGAGCAGTTCTTC. Protein sequence: CASSSGLSTGEQFF.

This sequence joins TRBV6-6 and TRBJ2-7; D is perhaps TRBD1 (6 bases). Trimming cost V 1 base and J 0 bases, with 13 bases left between them. Germline values: CDR1 MNHNY, CDR2 SVGAGI (reference sequence). The CDR3 covers 16 residues. CDR3 nucleotide sequence: TGTGCCAGCAGTTACTTGGGACAAGTTAACTCCTACGAGCAGTACTTC. Translating gives CASSYLGQVNSYEQYF.

This clone was seen a handful of times. The rearrangement links TRBV11-2 to TRBJ2-7; the match to TRBD1 covers 10 bases. CDR1 and CDR2 from the germline V gene are SGHAT and FQNNGV. The CDR3 contains 18 residues. V shed 3 bases, J shed 0 bases, and the junction held 11 bases outside the gene matches. The CDR3 protein is CASSLMGPGQGYSYEQYV. CDR3 nucleotides: TGTGCCAGCAGCTTGATGGGACCGGGACAGGGGTACTCCTACGAGCAGTACGTC.

The gene calls are TRBV4-1 and TRBJ2-7; D is unresolved. Germline V gene lookup returns CDR1 MGHRA and CDR2 YSYEKL. The CDR3 sequence is 14 residues long. Trimming stripped 4 bases from V and 0 bases from J, with 10 bases between. The CDR3 region is CASSLGSYSYEQYF. The CDR3 coding sequence is TGCGCCAGCAGCCTGGGCAGTTACTCCTACGAGCAGTACTTC.

V and J are TRBV6-1 and TRBJ1-1, with unresolved D. CDR1 is MNHNS, CDR2 SASEGT, per germline. Trimming pared 2 bases from V and 10 bases from J, leaving 11 bases between. The length of the CDR3 is 12 residues. The CDR3 here is CASSEPRAGAFF. The CDR3 DNA reads as TGTGCCAGCAGTGAACCCCGGGCGGGAGCTTTCTTT.

The chain recombines TRBV9 with TRBJ2-1, with 14 bases matching TRBD2. CDR1 is SGDLS, CDR2 YYNGEE, per germline. The length of the CDR3 is 16 residues. V was clipped by 5 bases and J by 12 bases; unmatched bases: 13. The CDR3 loop reads CASSSQPGLAGAGQFF. The CDR3, as DNA: TGTGCCAGCAGTTCCCAGCCGGGACTAGCGGGGGCCGGGCAGTTCTTC.

The chain links TRBV11-2 to TRBJ1-2; no clear D. Germline CDR1 is SGHAT and CDR2 is FQNNGV. The CDR3 sequence is 18 residues long. Trimming removed 5 bases from V and 2 bases from J, with 24 bases in between. The CDR3 nucleotides read TGTGCCAGCAGCCCAGGCTGGGTGGTCCATAATACCAACTATGGCTACACCTTC. Its translation: CASSPGWVVHNTNYGYTF.

This rearrangement joins TRBV5-1 to TRBJ1-6, with a possible D match to TRBD1 (6 bases). The CDR3 is 18 amino acids. The germline CDR1 and CDR2 sequences are SGHRS and YFSETQ. The V end lost 1 base, the J end lost 7 bases, and 21 bases lay between the germline ends. The CDR3 nucleotides read TGCGCCAGCAGCTTGCCTCATACCGGGACAAGGACAAATTCACCCCTCCACTTT. It specifies CASSLPHTGTRTNSPLHF.

J is TRBJ1-5 and V is TRBV5-6; D remains ambiguous. Trimming stripped 4 bases from V and 0 bases from J, with 8 bases between. Germline CDR1 is SGHDT and CDR2 is YYEEEE. The CDR3 is made up of 14 amino acids. The CDR3 spells CASSAGLSNQPQHF. The CDR3 DNA reads TGTGCCAGCAGCGCAGGACTTAGCAATCAGCCCCAGCATTTT.

CDR3 amino acids: CASNRQGYGYTF. CDR3 nucleotides: TGTGCCAGCAACCGACAGGGCTATGGCTACACCTTC. V and J are TRBV7-2 and TRBJ1-2; the match to TRBD1 covers 7 bases. Trimming removed 7 bases from V and 4 bases from J; junction bases left unmatched: 3. Germline values: CDR1 SGHTA, CDR2 FQGNSA. CDR3 length: 12 amino acids.

The chain joins TRBV27 to TRBJ2-7; D perhaps matches TRBD1 (6 bases). Trimming took 2 bases from V and 3 from J, leaving 8 bases between them. CDR1 MNHEY and CDR2 SMNVEV come from the germline V gene (reference sequence). The CDR3 spans 13 residues. Here the CDR3 reads CASSLGRGYEQYF. The CDR3 bases are TGTGCCAGCAGTTTAGGCAGGGGCTACGAGCAGTACTTC.

The chain combines TRBV11-3 with TRBJ2-7; D possibly corresponds to TRBD2 (5 bases). Germline assignment: CDR1 SGHNT and CDR2 YENEEA. The V gene lost 10 bases and the J gene lost 7 bases, with 14 bases spanning the gap. The CDR3 loop spans 11 amino acids. The CDR3 region is CATGGMWEQYV. CDR3 coding DNA: TGTGCCACAGGAGGCATGTGGGAGCAGTACGTC.

The gene calls are TRBV4-1 and TRBJ1-2; 10 bases agree with TRBD1. Per the germline V gene, CDR1 is MGHRA and CDR2 is YSYEKL. V was clipped by 0 bases and J by 7 bases; unmatched bases: 8. The length of the CDR3 is 16 residues. The CDR3 sequence: CASSQDRWTGGGGYTF. CDR3 DNA: TGCGCCAGCAGCCAAGATAGGTGGACAGGGGGGGGTGGCTACACCTTC.

This chain joins TRBV19 and TRBJ1-1, with 8 bases lining up with TRBD1. The germline CDR1 and CDR2 sequences are LNHDA and SQIVND (reference sequence). The ends lost 5 bases at V and 5 bases at J; junction bases unmatched: 13. The CDR3 totals 16 residues. CDR3 DNA: TGTGCCAGTAGTGACCCAGGGGGCGATCGAACAACTGAAGCTTTCTTT. Translation: CASSDPGGDRTTEAFF. The whole variable domain, filled in from reference TRBV19 and TRBJ1-1, reads DGGITQSPKYLFRKEGQNVTLSCEQNLNHDAMYWYRQDPGQGLRLIYYSQIVNDFQKGDIAEGYSVSREKKESFPLTVTSAQKNPTAFYLCASSDPGGDRTTEAFFGQGTRLTVV.

The V gene is TRBV24-1, the J gene TRBJ2-1, with a possible D match to TRBD2 (6 bases). V gave up 4 bases and J gave up 4 bases, with 13 bases separating them. The CDR3 consists of 15 residues. The V gene's germline CDR1 is KGHDR and CDR2 SFDVKD. The CDR3 sequence: CATSDSYGTYNEQFF. CDR3 DNA: TGTGCCACCAGTGACTCGTACGGGACTTACAATGAGCAGTTCTTC.

This clone has a single count. This sequence joins TRBV2 and TRBJ2-1; D not certain. The CDR3 is made up of 13 amino acids. Germline assignment: CDR1 SNHLY and CDR2 FYNNEI. Trimming removed 3 bases from V and 10 bases from J, with 13 bases in between. The CDR3 loop reads CASSENSPHEQFF. DNA of the CDR3: TGTGCCAGCAGTGAGAACAGTCCCCACGAGCAGTTCTTC.

The chain uses TRBV30 and TRBJ2-3, with D hard to call. This CDR3 comprises 11 residues. CDR1 is GTSNPN and CDR2 is SVGIG in the germline V gene (reference sequence). Trimming stripped 1 base from V and 6 bases from J, with 5 bases between. CDR3: CAWSGPDTQYF. DNA of the CDR3: TGTGCCTGGAGTGGTCCGGATACGCAGTATTTT.

V is TRBV29-1 and J is TRBJ1-5, with 7 bases aligning to TRBD1. The V and J ends lost 4 bases and 6 bases, in that order; junction bases with no gene match: 6. CDR3 length equals 13 residues. The germline CDR1 and CDR2 sequences are SQVTM and ANQGSEA. As DNA, the CDR3 is TGCAGCGTTGGCCAGGGGGGCGGTCAGCCCCAGCATTTT. This encodes CSVGQGGGQPQHF. Together with reference TRBV29-1 and TRBJ1-5, the CDR3 gives the full variable domain: SAVISQKPSRDICQRGTSLTIQCQVDSQVTMMFWYRQQPGQSLTLIATANQGSEATYESGFVIDKFPISRPNLTFSTLTVSNMSPEDSSIYLCSVGQGGGQPQHFGDGTRLSIL.

The chain uses TRBV6-4 and TRBJ1-1; D gene uncertain. V lost 11 bases, J lost 1 base, and 14 bases lay in between. Per germline, CDR1 MRHNA and CDR2 SNTAGT. There are 13 residues in the CDR3. CDR3 region: CAPQPLQNTEAFF. The DNA for the CDR3 is TGTGCCCCCCAGCCACTACAGAACACTGAAGCTTTCTTT.

The genes are TRBV6-5 and TRBJ1-4, with unresolved D. Germline V CDR1 and CDR2: MNHEY, SVGAGI. V lost 7 bases, J lost 8 bases, and 14 bases lay in between. This CDR3 is built from 13 residues. The CDR3 nucleotides are TGTGCCAGCACCGAGCTGGGCTGGGAAAAACTGTTTTTT. Translated, it gives CASTELGWEKLFF.